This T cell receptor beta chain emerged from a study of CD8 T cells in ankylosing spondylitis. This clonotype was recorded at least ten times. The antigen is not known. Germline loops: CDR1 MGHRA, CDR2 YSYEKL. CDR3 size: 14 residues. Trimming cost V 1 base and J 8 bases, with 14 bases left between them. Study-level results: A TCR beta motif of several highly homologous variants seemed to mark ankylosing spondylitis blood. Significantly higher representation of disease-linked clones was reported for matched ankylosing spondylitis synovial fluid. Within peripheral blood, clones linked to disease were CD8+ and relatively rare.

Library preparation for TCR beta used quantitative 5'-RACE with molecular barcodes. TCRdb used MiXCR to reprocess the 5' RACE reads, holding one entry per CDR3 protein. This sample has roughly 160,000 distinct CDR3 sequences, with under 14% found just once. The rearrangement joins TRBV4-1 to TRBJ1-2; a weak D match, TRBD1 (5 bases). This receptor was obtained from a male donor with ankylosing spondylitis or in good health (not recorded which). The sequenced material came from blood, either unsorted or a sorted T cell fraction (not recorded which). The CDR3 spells CASSQVPGPNGYTF. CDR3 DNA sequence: TGCGCCAGCAGCCAAGTCCCGGGACCAAACGGCTACACCTTC.